This TCR beta chain was sequenced during a study of ipilimumab plus nivolumab after autologous stem cell transplantation. The method was immunoSEQ multiplex PCR; TCRdb's version includes in-frame clones alone and lacks a portion of them. The table records 9,100 or so clones, roughly two thirds of them present only once. This clone was detected once. This CDR3 has 13 amino acids. With V trimmed by 5 bases and J by 16 bases, 11 bases remained unmatched. The germline gives CDR1 SEHNR, CDR2 FQNEAQ (reference sequence). The V and J genes are TRBV7-9 and TRBJ2-1; 10 nucleotides match TRBD2. The clonotype was recovered from a female donor with multiple myeloma. The source material was PBMCs, sampled in a trial of ipilimumab plus nivolumab as post-transplant consolidation. Written as DNA, the CDR3 is TGTGCCAGCAGCACCACAAAGCGGGAGGGCCACTTCTTC. This gives the protein CASSTTKREGHFF.